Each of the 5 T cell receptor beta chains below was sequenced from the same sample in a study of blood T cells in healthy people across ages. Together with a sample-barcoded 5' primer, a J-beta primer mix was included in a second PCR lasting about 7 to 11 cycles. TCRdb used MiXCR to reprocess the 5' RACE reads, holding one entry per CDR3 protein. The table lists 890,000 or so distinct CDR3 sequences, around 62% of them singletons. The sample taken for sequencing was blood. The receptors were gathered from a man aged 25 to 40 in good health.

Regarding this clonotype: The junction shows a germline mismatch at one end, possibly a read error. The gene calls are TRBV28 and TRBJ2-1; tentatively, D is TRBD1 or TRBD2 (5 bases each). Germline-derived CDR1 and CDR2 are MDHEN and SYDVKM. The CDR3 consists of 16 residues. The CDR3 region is CASGPGALSSCNEQFF. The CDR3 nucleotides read TGTGCCAGCGGTCCCGGGGCTCTGAGCTCCTGCAATGAGCAGTTCTTC. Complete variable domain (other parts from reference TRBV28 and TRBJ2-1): DVKVTQSSRYLVKRTGEKVFLECVQDMDHENMFWYRQDPGLGLRLIYFSYDVKMKEKGDIPEGYSVSREKKERFSLILESASTNQTSMYLCASGPGALSSCNEQFFGPGTRLTVL.

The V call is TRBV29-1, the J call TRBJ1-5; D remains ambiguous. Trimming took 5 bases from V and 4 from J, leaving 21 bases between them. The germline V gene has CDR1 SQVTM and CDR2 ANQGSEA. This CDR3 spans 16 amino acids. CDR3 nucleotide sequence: TGCAGCGTTAAGTATGCACAGCCAGGACGAAATCAGCCCCAGCATTTT. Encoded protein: CSVKYAQPGRNQPQHF.

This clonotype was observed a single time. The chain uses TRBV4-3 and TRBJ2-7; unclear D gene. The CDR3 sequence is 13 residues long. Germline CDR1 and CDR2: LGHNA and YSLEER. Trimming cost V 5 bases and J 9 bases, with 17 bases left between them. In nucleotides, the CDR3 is TGCGCCAGCAGCGCGCAGCCTCAGAGGAGGCAGTACTTC. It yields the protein CASSAQPQRRQYF.

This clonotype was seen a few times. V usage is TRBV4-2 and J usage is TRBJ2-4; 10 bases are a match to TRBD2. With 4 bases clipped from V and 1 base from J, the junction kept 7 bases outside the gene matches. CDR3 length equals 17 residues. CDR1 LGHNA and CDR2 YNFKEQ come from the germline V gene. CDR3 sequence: CASSPSSSGGAKNIQYF. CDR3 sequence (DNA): TGTGCCAGCAGCCCAAGTAGTAGCGGGGGGGCCAAAAACATTCAGTACTTC.

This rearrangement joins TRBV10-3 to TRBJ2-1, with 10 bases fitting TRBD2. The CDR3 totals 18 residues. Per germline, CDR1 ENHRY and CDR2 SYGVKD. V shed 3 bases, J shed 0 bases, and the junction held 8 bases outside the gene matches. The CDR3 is CAISDSLAGVSSYNEQFF. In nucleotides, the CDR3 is TGTGCCATCAGTGACTCGCTAGCGGGGGTTAGCTCCTACAATGAGCAGTTCTTC.